Below, 28 T cell receptor beta chains from the same sample are listed, as sequenced in a study of vaccination and CD4 T cells after COVID-19. With the Oncomine TCR Beta short-read assay, DNA from cultured CD4+ T cells was sequenced. TCRdb re-called the PCR reads with MiXCR, one entry per CDR3 protein. The sample carries around 13,000 distinct CDR3 sequences, roughly 72% recorded once. Antigens of these TCRs are unknown. Documented treatment: approximately 10-day PBMC culture with coronavirus spike peptide pools or control peptides (ViraFEST assay). Source: CD4+ T cells from blood, cultured in vitro, taken after SARS-CoV-2 vaccination. The receptors were sampled from a human donor who received a COVID-19 vaccine.

A few counts support this clonotype. The chain links TRBV20-1 to TRBJ1-6; D is unclear. With 1 base removed from V and 7 bases from J, the gap between germline ends came to 17 bases. Germline V gives CDR1 DFQATT, CDR2 SNEGSKA (reference sequence). This CDR3 has 16 residues. As DNA, the CDR3 is TGCAGTGCTAGAGGGGGAAGCCTTATTTCAAATTCACCCCTCCACTTT. As protein: CSARGGSLISNSPLHF.

The chain couples TRBV15 to TRBJ2-3, with 8 positions matching TRBD2. CDR1 and CDR2 from the germline V gene are LNHNV and YYDKDF (reference sequence). V dropped 0 bases and J dropped 2; count of bases not matched to a gene: 13. CDR3 length: 19 amino acids. The CDR3 DNA reads as TGTGCCACCAGCAGAGATGGGAGACCGGGACTAGACAACACAGATACGCAGTATTTT. It codes for CATSRDGRPGLDNTDTQYF. Full variable domain (outside the CDR3, taken from reference TRBV15 and TRBJ2-3): DAMVIQNPRYQVTQFGKPVTLSCSQTLNHNVMYWYQQKSSQAPKLLFHYYDKDFNNEADTPDNFQSRRPNTSFCFLDIRSPGLGDTAMYLCATSRDGRPGLDNTDTQYFGPGTRLTVL.

This chain links TRBV19 with TRBJ2-7, with 9 bases matching TRBD1. The CDR3 runs to 15 residues. The J segment lost 4 bases and the V segment lost 5 bases, leaving 9 bases of the junction unmatched. Germline V gene sequence: CDR1 LNHDA, CDR2 SQIVND (reference sequence). In DNA form, the CDR3 reads TGTGCCAGTAGTCTCCCGGGACAGGGAAAATACGAGCAGTACTTC. It encodes CASSLPGQGKYEQYF.

This chain uses TRBV15 with TRBJ1-2; 8 bases align to TRBD1. Germline V gives CDR1 LNHNV, CDR2 YYDKDF (reference sequence). Germline trimming cut 5 bases from V and 5 bases from J; bases unmatched to any gene: 13. The CDR3 is 16 amino acids. CDR3 residues: CATSSAQGASGYGYTF. As DNA, the CDR3 is TGTGCCACCAGCTCAGCCCAGGGGGCATCGGGGTATGGCTACACCTTC.

J is TRBJ2-5 and V is TRBV7-9; D is possibly TRBD1 (6 bases). The ends were cut back, 5 bases at V and 5 bases at J, with 18 bases in the middle. There are 15 residues in the CDR3. Germline assignment: CDR1 SEHNR and CDR2 FQNEAQ (reference sequence). The CDR3 reads CASSDTYRAQETQYF. CDR3 nucleotides: TGTGCCAGCAGCGATACCTACAGGGCTCAGGAGACCCAGTACTTC.

With respect to this clonotype: Mismatch with germline at one junction end may stem from a read error. The chain uses TRBV5-4 and TRBJ1-2; 8 bases match TRBD1. There are 17 residues in the CDR3. The germline V gene has CDR1 SGHNT and CDR2 YYREEE (reference sequence). This CDR3 reads CASRDGGQGAYNYGCTF. The DNA of the CDR3 is TGTGCCAGCAGAGACGGAGGGCAGGGGGCCTACAACTATGGCTGCACCTTC.

The V gene is TRBV14, the J gene TRBJ1-3; 7 bases fit TRBD1. The CDR3 sequence is 15 residues long. With 4 bases clipped from V and 2 bases from J, the junction kept 5 bases outside the gene matches. CDR1 is SGHDN and CDR2 is FVKESK in the germline V gene. In DNA, the CDR3 is TGTGCCAGCAGCCGTCGACAGGGTGCTGGAAACACCATATATTTT. Translating gives CASSRRQGAGNTIYF.

Written as DNA, the CDR3 is TGTGCCAGCAGCCTACACGGACAGGGGGCGTTTGATACGCAGTATTTT. Translated, it gives CASSLHGQGAFDTQYF. The rearrangement uses TRBV7-3 and TRBJ2-3; TRBD1 agrees at 11 bases. With 5 bases clipped from V and 6 bases from J, the junction kept 10 bases outside the gene matches. The CDR3 length is 16 residues. CDR1 and CDR2 (germline): SGHTA, FQGTGA.

The rearrangement links TRBV15 to TRBJ1-2; D unclear. Looked up from germline, CDR1 is LNHNV and CDR2 is YYDKDF (reference sequence). The V end was cut by 1 base, the J end by 4 bases, with 7 bases between. The CDR3 sequence is 13 residues long. For the CDR3, the DNA is TGTGCCACCAGCAGAGTAGCTGGCTATGGCTACACCTTC. Its translation is CATSRVAGYGYTF.

This chain connects TRBV6-5 to TRBJ1-2; a possible D gene is TRBD1 (5 bases). The germline V gene has CDR1 MNHEY and CDR2 SVGAGI. Trimming stripped 2 bases from V and 8 bases from J, with 12 bases between. The CDR3 has 13 amino acids. The CDR3 sequence: CASSYRGLWGYTF. CDR3 DNA sequence: TGTGCCAGCAGTTACCGGGGACTTTGGGGCTACACCTTC.

This chain uses TRBV20-1 with TRBJ1-4, with TRBD1 matching over 7 bases. CDR3 length: 16 amino acids. From germline, CDR1 is DFQATT and CDR2 SNEGSKA (reference sequence). Trimming cost V 0 bases and J 8 bases; bases outside gene matches: 12. CDR3 in DNA: TGCAGTGCTAGAGAACCTACAGGGGAAGGTCGCGAAAAACTGTTTTTT. This sequence encodes CSAREPTGEGREKLFF.

The chain recombines TRBV27 with TRBJ2-2; D is unclear. CDR3 length: 16 amino acids. CDR1 is MNHEY and CDR2 is SMNVEV in the germline V gene (reference sequence). V gave up 6 bases and J gave up 1 base, with 15 bases separating them. CDR3 sequence (DNA): TGTGCCAGCAGCCAGATTACTATGTTGAACACCGGGGAGCTGTTTTTT. Protein: CASSQITMLNTGELFF.

The V gene is TRBV5-4, the J gene TRBJ2-5; the match to TRBD1 covers 9 bases. The CDR3 spans 16 residues. Germline lookup yields CDR1 SGHNT and CDR2 YYREEE (reference sequence). V shed 4 bases, J shed 1 base, and the junction held 8 bases outside the gene matches. This CDR3 reads CASSPGRTGVQETQYF. The CDR3 DNA reads as TGTGCCAGCAGCCCCGGCCGGACAGGGGTCCAAGAGACCCAGTACTTC.

The chain carries TRBV20-1 and TRBJ1-2; D unclear. Germline V CDR1 and CDR2: DFQATT, SNEGSKA (reference sequence). Trimming removed 5 bases at V and 4 bases at J, with 14 bases between. This CDR3 has 13 amino acids. The CDR3 reads CSAPRSMSYGYTF. The CDR3 nucleotides read TGCAGTGCTCCCCGATCCATGTCCTATGGCTACACCTTC.

The rearrangement links TRBV5-1 to TRBJ2-5; no clear D gene. This CDR3 contains 11 residues. Germline V CDR1 and CDR2: SGHRS, YFSETQ. V lost 6 bases and J lost 1, with 4 bases in between. CDR3 sequence (DNA): TGCGCCAGCACCACCCAAGAGACCCAGTACTTC. The encoded protein is CASTTQETQYF.

In its sample, this clonotype was seen a few times. The rearrangement joins TRBV2 to TRBJ1-2; D remains ambiguous. This CDR3 is built from 14 residues. Deletions cut 4 bases from V and 4 bases from J, with 13 bases between. Germline V gene lookup returns CDR1 SNHLY and CDR2 FYNNEI. CDR3 in DNA: TGTGCCAGCAGTGGTCAGAGGGCCCTCTATGGCTACACCTTC. Its translation is CASSGQRALYGYTF.

The CDR3 spells CAWSPSGGQDTQYF. In DNA form, the CDR3 reads TGTGCCTGGAGTCCATCGGGGGGTCAAGATACGCAGTATTTT. The chain recombines TRBV30 with TRBJ2-3; 7 bases are a match to TRBD2. CDR3 length: 14 residues. Germline assignment: CDR1 GTSNPN and CDR2 SVGIG (reference sequence). V trimming: 2 bases; J trimming: 5 bases; junction bases outside the gene matches: 7.

The J gene is TRBJ2-5, the V gene TRBV7-9; D unclear. Germline CDR1 SEHNR, CDR2 FQNEAQ (reference sequence). The ends were cut back, 2 bases at V and 6 bases at J, with 7 bases in the middle. The CDR3 is 12 amino acids. The DNA for the CDR3 is TGTGCCAGCAGCTTACCTAGACAGACCCAGTACTTC. Protein: CASSLPRQTQYF.

The chain is built from TRBV20-1 and TRBJ2-5, with a possible D match to TRBD1 (5 bases). Trimming left V 2 bases short and J 5 bases short, with 12 bases between. The CDR3 spans 13 residues. CDR1 is DFQATT, CDR2 SNEGSKA, per germline (reference sequence). The CDR3 loop is CSARRQGFETQYF. The CDR3 DNA follows: TGCAGTGCTAGAAGGCAGGGATTTGAGACCCAGTACTTC.

V is TRBV25-1 and J is TRBJ2-5; D is uncertain. The V gene's germline CDR1 is MGHDK and CDR2 SYGVNS. The ends were cut back, 4 bases at V and 10 bases at J, with 10 bases in the middle. The CDR3 consists of 11 residues. The CDR3, as DNA: TGTGCCAGCAGTGGGGCCACGCGCCAGTACTTC. This codes for CASSGATRQYF.

As DNA, the CDR3 is TGTGCCAGCAACCTGGACAGGGGGACGGATACGCAGTATTTT. This translates into CASNLDRGTDTQYF. J is TRBJ2-3 and V is TRBV6-1; 10 bases match TRBD1. This CDR3 is built from 14 residues. Trimming took 7 bases from V and 6 from J; bases not matched to a gene: 7. CDR1 is MNHNS, CDR2 SASEGT, per germline.

The chain couples TRBV20-1 to TRBJ2-1; D remains unclear. Germline loops: CDR1 DFQATT, CDR2 SNEGSKA (reference sequence). V gave up 0 bases and J gave up 0 bases, with 9 bases separating them. The CDR3 consists of 15 residues. This CDR3 is CSARDALSSYNEQFF. The CDR3 DNA follows: TGCAGTGCTAGAGATGCCTTGAGCTCCTACAATGAGCAGTTCTTC.

V gene TRBV6-1 combines with J gene TRBJ2-3, with TRBD2 matching 8 bases. Germline trimming cut 5 bases from V and 6 bases from J; bases unmatched to any gene: 10. This CDR3 is 15 amino acids long. CDR1 and CDR2 (germline): MNHNS, SASEGT. For the CDR3, the DNA is TGTGCCAGCAGTCCCCGTCGGGGGGGCTGGGATACGCAGTATTTT. Its translation is CASSPRRGGWDTQYF.

This clonotype was seen more than once but under ten times. This chain connects TRBV19 to TRBJ2-7; 7 bases agree with TRBD1. The CDR3 runs 14 residues. The germline V gene encodes CDR1 LNHDA and CDR2 SQIVND (reference sequence). The V gene end was trimmed by 6 bases and the J gene end by 6 bases; junction bases not matched to a gene: 11. The CDR3 bases are TGTGCCAGTAGCCCCGTCGGGACAGTTTTCGAGCAGTACTTC. It translates to CASSPVGTVFEQYF.

This clonotype was seen a single time. This rearrangement joins TRBV7-2 to TRBJ2-3; 9 bases match TRBD2. V trimming: 3 bases; J trimming: 6 bases; junction bases outside the gene matches: 4. From germline, CDR1 is SGHTA and CDR2 FQGNSA. The CDR3 spans 14 residues. The CDR3 spells CASSFGGGGDTQYF. The CDR3 bases are TGTGCCAGCAGCTTTGGCGGGGGGGGTGATACGCAGTATTTT.

The chain links TRBV20-1 to TRBJ2-5, with D possibly being TRBD1 (6 bases). The CDR3 consists of 14 residues. V was cut by 4 bases and J by 1 base, with 13 bases left in between. Germline V gives CDR1 DFQATT, CDR2 SNEGSKA (reference sequence). CDR3 sequence reads: CSATAGTSQETQYF. In DNA form, the CDR3 reads TGCAGTGCTACCGCCGGGACATCCCAAGAGACCCAGTACTTC.

Only one count was recorded for this clonotype. The chain employs TRBV15 and TRBJ1-1; 7 bases fit TRBD1. The V gene's germline CDR1 is LNHNV and CDR2 YYDKDF (reference sequence). The CDR3 sequence is 14 residues long. With 0 bases clipped from V and 4 bases from J, the junction kept 2 bases outside the gene matches. The CDR3 DNA is TGTGCCACCAGCAGAGACAGGGGGGGCACTGAAGCTTTCTTT. Protein sequence: CATSRDRGGTEAFF.

This chain links TRBV7-2 with TRBJ2-5; D is possibly TRBD1 or TRBD2 (5 bases each). V was pared by 1 base and J by 0 bases, with 15 bases between. Germline CDR1 and CDR2: SGHTA and FQGNSA. This CDR3 is 17 amino acids long. The CDR3 DNA follows: TGTGCCAGCAGCTTAGATGGGACCCCGTCGTACCAAGAGACCCAGTACTTC. Its protein product is CASSLDGTPSYQETQYF.